These T cell receptor beta chains were read from a single sample in a study of blood T cell repertoires in COVID-19. Produced via immunoSEQ multiplex PCR; TCRdb's table is partial and in-frame only. The sample consists of 300,000 to 350,000 clones, roughly 87% of them appearing once. The sequencing sample was made of PBMCs or T cells enriched from blood (not recorded which). Receptors were obtained from a woman under 30 who had recovered from COVID-19. Both conserved end residues are part of each CDR3. Clone size is shown for a subset of rows, as once, few, many or a class of expanded clone.

CDR3: CASSQEGQGWETQYF
J: TRBJ2-5
size: NA
V: TRBV4-3

CDR3: CASSLYSSGGDTQYF
J: TRBJ2-3
size: NA
V: TRBV13

CDR3: CASGLERSGELFF
J: TRBJ2-2
size: NA
V: TRBV27

CDR3: CASSPPSYEQYF
J: TRBJ2-7
size: NA
V: TRBV6-6

CDR3: CATSREHEQYF
J: TRBJ2-7
size: NA
V: TRBV10-3

CDR3: CASSFLAGRNTGELFF
J: TRBJ2-2
size: once
V: TRBV7-7

CDR3: CASSASGGYAEQYF
J: TRBJ2-7
size: NA
V: TRBV21-1

CDR3: CASSLWADQKRRYEQYF
J: TRBJ2-7
size: NA
V: TRBV27

CDR3: CATSRDPLYSGANVLTF
J: TRBJ2-6
size: NA
V: TRBV15

CDR3: CASSSGTQTYEQYF
J: TRBJ2-7
size: once
V: TRBV5-1

CDR3: CASSARQGDSPLHF
J: TRBJ1-6
size: once
V: TRBV9

CDR3: CASTAGTGYNQPQHF
J: TRBJ1-5
size: NA
V: TRBV19

CDR3: CASSQDRYLAGDEQFF
J: TRBJ2-1
size: NA
V: TRBV4-3

CDR3: CASRSQGAGNTIYF
J: TRBJ1-3
size: NA
V: TRBV19

CDR3: CASSFQGQPQHF
J: TRBJ1-5
size: NA
V: TRBV27

CDR3: CTSSLAGTDTQYF
J: TRBJ2-3
size: medium-sized
V: TRBV1

CDR3: CASAAGGNYGYTF
J: TRBJ1-2
size: NA
V: TRBV28

CDR3: CASSEYRGDLTSTDTQYF
J: TRBJ2-3
size: NA
V: TRBV25-1

CDR3: CASSPPGLTGGNEQFF
J: TRBJ2-1
size: NA
V: TRBV18

CDR3: CASSKLAVHTGELFF
J: TRBJ2-2
size: NA
V: TRBV7-2

CDR3: CSASLMSTVLNQPQHF
J: TRBJ1-5
size: NA
V: TRBV20-1

CDR3: CASSLVVNTEAFF
J: TRBJ1-1
size: NA
V: TRBV7-2

CDR3: CASSFFPRNQETQYF
J: TRBJ2-5
size: NA
V: TRBV6-2/TRBV6-3

CDR3: CASSVDSGGVNEQFF
J: TRBJ2-1
size: NA
V: TRBV9

CDR3: CAWSVPPRQVQETQYF
J: TRBJ2-5
size: NA
V: TRBV30

CDR3: CASTAGNTIYF
J: TRBJ1-3
size: NA
V: TRBV5-1

CDR3: CASSPSPGANVLTF
J: TRBJ2-6
size: NA
V: TRBV3-1/TRBV3-2

CDR3: CASSMITREPPYNEQFF
J: TRBJ2-1
size: NA
V: TRBV19

CDR3: CASSLERSGTDTQYF
J: TRBJ2-3
size: few
V: TRBV6-5

CDR3: CASSQTIAGSYEQYF
J: TRBJ2-7
size: NA
V: TRBV7-2

CDR3: CASSLVVEGSYEQYF
J: TRBJ2-7
size: NA
V: TRBV7-8

CDR3: CASSQRLAGENIQYF
J: TRBJ2-4
size: NA
V: TRBV6-5

CDR3: CASSNTRDRVSGELFF
J: TRBJ2-2
size: NA
V: TRBV3-1/TRBV3-2

CDR3: CASSLGSGAETQYF
J: TRBJ2-5
size: NA
V: TRBV5-1

CDR3: CASSHFSAGRFGNTGELFF
J: TRBJ2-2
size: NA
V: TRBV3-1/TRBV3-2

CDR3: CASSQEATNEKLFF
J: TRBJ1-4
size: NA
V: TRBV2

CDR3: CASSYSMVGAANEKLFF
J: TRBJ1-4
size: NA
V: TRBV6-2/TRBV6-3

CDR3: CASSQFWGEREDEKLFF
J: TRBJ1-4
size: once
V: TRBV3-1/TRBV3-2

CDR3: CSVQGVSGYTF
J: TRBJ1-2
size: once
V: TRBV29-1

CDR3: CASSSTSQETQYF
J: TRBJ2-5
size: NA
V: TRBV11-3

CDR3: CASSFGEGTGVNSNQPQHF
J: TRBJ1-5
size: once
V: TRBV7-8

CDR3: CASSPRDRGSYEQYF
J: TRBJ2-7
size: NA
V: TRBV7-8